This T cell receptor (beta chain) was identified during a study of T cell repertoires in cytomegalovirus infection. Study details: Both CMV infection and a matching HLA type were indicated by public TCR beta signatures.

Via MiXCR, TCRdb re-called the reads, giving one row per CDR3 protein. The data show hundreds of thousands of distinct CDR3 sequences, roughly a third seen once. Germline CDR1 MRHNA, CDR2 SNTAGT. V lost 6 bases and J lost 3; bases outside the gene matches: 6. The CDR3 contains 15 residues. There are a few counts of this clonotype. The antigen is undetermined. Study-wide points: People with CMV and the relevant HLA were identified by cumulative public TCR beta family frequency.

The V gene is TRBV6-4, the J gene TRBJ2-1, with 9 bases identical to TRBD2. Specimen: cultured PBMCs, collected from culture after CMV antigen stimulation. The sequence derives from a human donor in good health (CMV status not recorded). Some clones in this sample may be carry-over from other donors' samples. In DNA form, the CDR3 reads TGTGCCAGCAGGCCAACTAGCGGGCTCTACAATGAGCAGTTCTTC. Its translation is CASRPTSGLYNEQFF.